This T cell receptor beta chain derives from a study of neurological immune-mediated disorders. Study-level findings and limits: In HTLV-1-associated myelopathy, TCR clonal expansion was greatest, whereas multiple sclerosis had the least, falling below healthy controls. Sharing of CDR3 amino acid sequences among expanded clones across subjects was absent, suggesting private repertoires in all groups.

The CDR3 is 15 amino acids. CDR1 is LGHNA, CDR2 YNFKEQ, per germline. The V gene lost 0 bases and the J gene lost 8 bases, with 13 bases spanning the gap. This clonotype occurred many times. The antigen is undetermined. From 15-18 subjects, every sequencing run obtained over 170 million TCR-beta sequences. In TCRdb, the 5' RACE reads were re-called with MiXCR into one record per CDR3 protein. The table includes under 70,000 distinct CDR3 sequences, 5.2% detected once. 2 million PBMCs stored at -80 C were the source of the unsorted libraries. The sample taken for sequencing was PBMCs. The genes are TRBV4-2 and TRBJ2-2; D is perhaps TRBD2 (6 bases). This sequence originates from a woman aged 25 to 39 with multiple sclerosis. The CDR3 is CASSQEKGGVGELFF. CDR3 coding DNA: TGTGCCAGCAGCCAAGAGAAAGGCGGGGTGGGGGAGCTGTTTTTT.